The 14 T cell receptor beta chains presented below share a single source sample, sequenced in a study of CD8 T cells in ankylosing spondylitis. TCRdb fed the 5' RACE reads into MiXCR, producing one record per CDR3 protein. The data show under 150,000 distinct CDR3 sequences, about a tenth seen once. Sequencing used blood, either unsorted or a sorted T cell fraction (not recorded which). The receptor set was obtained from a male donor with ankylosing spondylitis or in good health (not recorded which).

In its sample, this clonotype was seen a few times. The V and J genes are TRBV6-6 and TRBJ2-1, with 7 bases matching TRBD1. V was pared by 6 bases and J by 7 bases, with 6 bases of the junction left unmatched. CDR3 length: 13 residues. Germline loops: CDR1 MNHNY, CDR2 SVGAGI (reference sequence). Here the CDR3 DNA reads TGTGCCAGCAGGTCGTCAGGGGGAAATGAGCAGTTCTTC. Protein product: CASRSSGGNEQFF.

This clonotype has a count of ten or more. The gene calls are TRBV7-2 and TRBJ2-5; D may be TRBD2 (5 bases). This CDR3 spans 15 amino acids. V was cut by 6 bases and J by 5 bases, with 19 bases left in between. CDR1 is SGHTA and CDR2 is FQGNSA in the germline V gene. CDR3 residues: CASRPEFSGRETQYF. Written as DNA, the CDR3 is TGTGCCAGCAGGCCGGAGTTTTCGGGAAGGGAGACCCAGTACTTC.

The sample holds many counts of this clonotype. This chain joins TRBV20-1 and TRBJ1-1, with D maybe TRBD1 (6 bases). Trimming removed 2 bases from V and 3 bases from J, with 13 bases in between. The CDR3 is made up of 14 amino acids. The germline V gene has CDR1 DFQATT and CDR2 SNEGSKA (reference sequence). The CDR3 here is CSARLQGWDTEAFF. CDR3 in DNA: TGCAGTGCTAGATTACAGGGATGGGACACTGAAGCTTTCTTT.

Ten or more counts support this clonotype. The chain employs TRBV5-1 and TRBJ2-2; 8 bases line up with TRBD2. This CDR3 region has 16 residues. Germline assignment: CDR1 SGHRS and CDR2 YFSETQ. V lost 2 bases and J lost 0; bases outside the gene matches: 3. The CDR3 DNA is TGCGCCAGCAGCTTCCCGGGACTAGCGAACACCGGGGAGCTGTTTTTT. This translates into CASSFPGLANTGELFF.

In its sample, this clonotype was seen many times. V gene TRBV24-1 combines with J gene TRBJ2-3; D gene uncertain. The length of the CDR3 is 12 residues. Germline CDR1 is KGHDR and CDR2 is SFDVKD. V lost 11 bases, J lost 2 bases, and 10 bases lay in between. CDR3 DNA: TGTGCCATCCGGACGGACACAGATACGCAGTATTTT. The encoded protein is CAIRTDTDTQYF.

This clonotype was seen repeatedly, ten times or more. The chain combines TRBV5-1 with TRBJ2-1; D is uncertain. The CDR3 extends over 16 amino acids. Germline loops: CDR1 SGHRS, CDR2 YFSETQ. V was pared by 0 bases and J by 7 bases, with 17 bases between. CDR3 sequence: CASSLGGTLSPNEQFF. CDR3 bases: TGCGCCAGCAGCTTGGGAGGTACGCTATCACCAAATGAGCAGTTCTTC.

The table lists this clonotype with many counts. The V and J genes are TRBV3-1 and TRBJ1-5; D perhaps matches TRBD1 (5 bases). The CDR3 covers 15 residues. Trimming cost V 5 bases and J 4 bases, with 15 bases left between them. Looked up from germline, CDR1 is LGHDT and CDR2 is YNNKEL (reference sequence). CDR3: CASSSHGDGNQPQHF. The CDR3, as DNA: TGTGCCAGCAGCTCCCATGGGGACGGGAATCAGCCCCAGCATTTT.

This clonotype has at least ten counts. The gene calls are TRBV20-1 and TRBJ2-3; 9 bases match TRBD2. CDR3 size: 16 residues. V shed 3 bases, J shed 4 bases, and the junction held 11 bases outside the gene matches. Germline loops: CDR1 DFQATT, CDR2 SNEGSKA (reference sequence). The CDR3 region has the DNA TGCAGTGCTAGTTCTCTGGCTAGCGGGATCCCAGATACGCAGTATTTT. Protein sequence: CSASSLASGIPDTQYF.

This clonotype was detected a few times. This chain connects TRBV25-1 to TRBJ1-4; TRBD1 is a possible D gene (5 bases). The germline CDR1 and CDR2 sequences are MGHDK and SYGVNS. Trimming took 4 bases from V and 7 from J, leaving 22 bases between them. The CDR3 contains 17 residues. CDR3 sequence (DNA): TGTGCCAGCAGTGTCTCCAGGGTAACGGGTGTTGGTGAAAAACTGTTTTTT. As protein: CASSVSRVTGVGEKLFF. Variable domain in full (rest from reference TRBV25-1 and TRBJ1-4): EADIYQTPRYLVIGTGKKITLECSQTMGHDKMYWYQQDPGMELHLIHYSYGVNSTEKGDLSSESTVSRIRTEHFPLTLESARPSHTSQYLCASSVSRVTGVGEKLFFGSGTQLSVL.

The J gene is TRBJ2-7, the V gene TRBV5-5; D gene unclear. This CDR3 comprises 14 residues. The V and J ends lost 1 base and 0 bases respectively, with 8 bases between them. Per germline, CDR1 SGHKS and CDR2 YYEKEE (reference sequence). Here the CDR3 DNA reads TGTGCCAGCAGCTTGTTTGGGTCCTCCTACGAGCAGTACTTC. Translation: CASSLFGSSYEQYF.

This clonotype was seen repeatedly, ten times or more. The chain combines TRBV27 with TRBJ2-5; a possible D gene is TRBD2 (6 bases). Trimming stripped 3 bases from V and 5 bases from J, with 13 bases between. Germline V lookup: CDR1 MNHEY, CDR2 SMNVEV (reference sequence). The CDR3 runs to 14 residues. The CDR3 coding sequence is TGTGCCAGCAGTTTTTCCGGCGGGACGGAGACCCAGTACTTC. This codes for CASSFSGGTETQYF.

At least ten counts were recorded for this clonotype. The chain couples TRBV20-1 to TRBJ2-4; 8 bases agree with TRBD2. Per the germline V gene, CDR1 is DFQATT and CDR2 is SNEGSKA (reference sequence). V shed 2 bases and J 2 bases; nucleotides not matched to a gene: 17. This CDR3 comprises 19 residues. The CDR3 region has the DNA TGCAGTGCTAGAATCCTAGCGGGCTTGATGCAATCGTCCAAAAACATTCAGTACTTC. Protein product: CSARILAGLMQSSKNIQYF.

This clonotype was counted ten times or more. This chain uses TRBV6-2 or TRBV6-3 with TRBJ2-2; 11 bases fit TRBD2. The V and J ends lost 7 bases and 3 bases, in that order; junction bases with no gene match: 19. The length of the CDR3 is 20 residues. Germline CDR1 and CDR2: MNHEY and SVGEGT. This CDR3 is CASIALRGSGRATDTGELFF. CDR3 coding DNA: TGTGCCAGCATCGCTTTACGTGGTAGCGGGAGGGCCACCGACACCGGGGAGCTGTTTTTT.

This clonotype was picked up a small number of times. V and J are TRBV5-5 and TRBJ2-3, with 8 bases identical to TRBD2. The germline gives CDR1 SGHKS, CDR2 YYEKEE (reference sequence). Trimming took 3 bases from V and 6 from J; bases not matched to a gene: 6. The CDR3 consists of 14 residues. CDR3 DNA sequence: TGTGCCAGCAGCTCAAGCGGGAGAACCGATACGCAGTATTTT. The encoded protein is CASSSSGRTDTQYF.